Below, one T cell receptor beta chain is given with its context. The source of the sample is a study of T cell changes during pregnancy in multiple sclerosis. TCRdb's table, derived via immunoSEQ multiplex PCR, lists solely in-frame clones and lacks some. The data contain approximately 53,000 clones, 85% to 95% of them singletons. V lost 5 bases, J lost 5 bases, and 13 bases stayed unmatched. The CDR3 loop spans 15 amino acids. The V gene's germline CDR1 is SGHNT and CDR2 YYREEE (reference sequence). The sample was CD4+ T cells from peripheral blood mononuclear cells, taken in the third trimester of pregnancy. The TCR originated in a female donor with multiple sclerosis, enrolled in a pregnancy study. The gene calls are TRBV5-4 and TRBJ2-7; TRBD2 matches 7 bases. CDR3 amino acids: CASSSREGGIHEQYF. The CDR3, as DNA: TGTGCCAGCAGTTCTAGGGAGGGAGGAATCCACGAGCAGTACTTC.